This TCR beta chain is drawn from a study of cytomegalovirus exposure and HLA in healthy donors (dated by TCRdb to 2016 to 2017). In terms of the full investigation: According to an earlier analysis of around 600 of the donors, about 180 million T cells yielded roughly 110 million unique TCR beta sequences and roughly 280 Gb of sequence data. On average, 235,054 unique TCR beta nucleotide sequences were sequenced per donor among about 400 genotyped donors of the cohort, with roughly 18% of those sequences being non-productive. The study aimed to test whether cataloging public T cell receptors could reveal signatures of past pathogen exposure. An earlier analysis of fewer than 750 of the donors used high-throughput TCR beta sequencing to judge whether each TCR beta V gene segment behaved as functional or pseudogenic. Several DR-DQ haplotypes were treated as single units for association and clustering because of strong linkage in the cohort. Rather than using new phenotypic data, the later analysis identified candidate immune exposures from TCR beta sequences and from how often those sequences occurred across donors. A later analysis re-examined previously published TCR beta repertoires from around 670 donors and added high-resolution HLA genotyping to investigate patterns of TCR occurrence. Of the 300 to 400 genotyped donors, roughly 85% fell in the genetic ancestry cluster associated with self-reported Caucasian donors. A separate validation cohort of roughly 110 different subjects was used in addition to the approximately 640-subject first cohort. Genome-wide SNP genotypes for about 55% of the 666 donors were used in a later genetic analysis, which treated that subset as a discovery cohort. Donor age, sex, ethnicity and CMV serostatus were compiled alongside the repertoire data. To predict cytomegalovirus infection status, the study brought together high-throughput TCR immunosequencing, statistical association of individual TCRs with disease status, and machine learning. HLA typing included class I and class II loci at four-digit resolution. The study profiled the T cell repertoires of 500 to 800 subjects by immunosequencing and related them to cytomegalovirus serostatus. The number of typed donors differed by locus: about 620-630 for A, B, C, DRB1 and DQB1; 522 for DQA1; 606 for DPA1; and about 470 for DPB1. About 280 gigabases of sequencing data and some 85 million unique TCR sequences were included in an early release covering roughly 600 HLA-typed donors. All discovery cohort repertoires had been generated using a single sequencing platform.

The library was built by means of the immunoSEQ multiplex PCR assay. For the multiplex PCR, a mixture combining 60 forward primers for TCR Vbeta segments and 13 reverse primers for TCR Jbeta segments was used. The CDR3 region of rearranged TCR beta genes was amplified from genomic DNA by a multiplex PCR assay. The amplified TCR beta libraries were sequenced on the Illumina HiSeq System as 87-base-pair reads. In the original analysis: A later analysis tallied 70 million to 100 million unique TCR beta chains across the 700 or so repertoires, and about 12 million of those chains were shared by two or more donors. To remove PCR and sequencing errors, raw reads were error-corrected and collapsed into unique sequences using a nearest-neighbor algorithm that merged closely related sequences. CDR3 sequences were aligned to IMGT reference sequences to assign V, D and J gene segments. For a sequence to be retained, a match of at least six nucleotides to both a V gene segment and a J gene segment was required. A rearrangement counted as productive if the CDR3 had no stop codons and remained in frame with V and J, and every other rearrangement counted as non-productive. Following IMGT convention, CDR3 was defined as the stretch from the second conserved V-encoded cysteine to the conserved J-encoded phenylalanine. The earlier analysis of 450 to 750 of the donors excluded any sequence lacking an unambiguous match to a single V gene segment. In an earlier analysis of 450 to 750 of the donors, a V segment was called functional when productive rearrangements were above 56.7%, and segregating when the standard deviation between donors exceeded 5%. A statistical classification framework was built to diagnose cytomegalovirus status from the catalog of TCR beta chain sequences. V and J gene assignment, in a later analysis, came from comparing TCR nucleotide sequences with IMGT/GENE-DB human TR gene sequences. In a later analysis, CDR3 sequences and most-parsimonious VDJ recombination scenarios were assigned using the TCRdist pipeline. In a later analysis, each TCR beta chain was defined by its CDR3 amino acid sequence together with its V-gene family, and reads lacking a unique V-gene family were excluded. As a way to deal with suspected cross-contamination and a sequencing artifact, a later analysis dropped under 600 nucleotide sequences that were highly shared and had low generation probability. In a later analysis, a clonal expansion index for each public chain was calculated from normalized within-repertoire ranks of inferred template counts. In a later analysis, generation probabilities were computed with a VDJ recombination model fitted to out-of-frame rearrangements, and the resulting probabilities were checked against IGoR. Hypergeometric tests were used in a later analysis to score TCR-TCR, TCR-HLA and TCR-CMV co-occurrence, with a repertoire-size bias correction applied to the TCR pairs. In a later analysis, false discovery rates were estimated by permuting HLA or CMV assignments 20 times. In a later analysis, co-occurring TCRs were grouped with DBSCAN, and TCRdist sequence similarity was added when clustering was performed within HLA-allele-positive subsets. Repertoires with fewer than 30,000 or more than 120,000 public chains, plus five repertoires with anomalous nucleotide sharing, were excluded from co-occurrence clustering. TCRdb provides this immuneACCESS table in a form limited to in-frame rearrangements. Some clones are lacking; in checked studies, under half of them reflect an unresolved V gene, and why the rest are absent is not known. For V, J and clone size, that table is used; D and trimming come from the DNA. This sample comprises over 100,000 clones, 65% to 75% of them detected only once. The ten largest account for 6.6% of the sample.

Broad study findings and their caveats: Some 16 rarely observed V segments, including chromosome 9 orphons, were excluded from the earlier analysis of about 500 of the donors because counts were too low. According to the authors, the approach could potentially be generalized to other disease states and immunological phenotypes. While some public TCRs were present in many individuals, most TCR sequences turned up only very rarely across donors. In a later analysis, TCR association rates were found to vary across HLA loci, with the most associated TCRs seen for DRB1 alleles and the fewest for HLA-C alleles. Sequencing depth was assumed to be roughly uniform across donors in the presence/absence analyses, though that assumption may not hold. In a later analysis, HLA-associated TCR beta chains showed more clonal expansion and lower generation probabilities than non-associated chains that were equally common. CMV serostatus was the only immune exposure information available for the cohort. In a later genetic analysis, fewer N-insertions in productive TCRs were reported among donors in an Asian-associated ancestry cluster than the approximately 710-donor mean. V-gene and J-gene trimming of TCR beta chains was associated with a missense DCLRE1C variant in a later genetic analysis, and the association was replicated in an independent cohort. A later analysis reported that several top co-occurrence clusters appeared linked to parvovirus B19, influenza, CMV and Epstein-Barr virus. A cluster of highly shared sequence variants was judged likely to represent a technical artifact of the sequencing pipeline. In an earlier analysis of around 600 of the donors, most TCR beta V segments were observed in productive rearrangements about 87% or about 30% of the time, broadly matching IMGT annotations. Because HLA typing was unavailable for some donors at each locus, only the typed subset was used in association tests. In a later analysis, most CMV-associated TCR beta chains were found to appear HLA-restricted, with HLA associations seemingly driven largely by CMV exposure. The classifier was reported to diagnose cytomegalovirus status with high specificity and sensitivity in both the original and validation cohorts. Correlated functional status among segregating V segments might reflect linkage disequilibrium, but an unknown experimental factor could not be ruled out. In a later analysis, some 18,000 TCR beta sequences were associated with specific HLA alleles at a false discovery rate of 0.05. A further reported finding was that TCR beta sequences accurately predicted the HLA-A and HLA-B alleles for most subjects in the first cohort. When HLA alleles, especially DR and DQ, strongly co-occurred, TCR associations were difficult to assign to individual alleles. The study gave a list of some 150 TCR beta chains associated with cytomegalovirus. A few of the identified cytomegalovirus-associated TCR beta chains were confirmed in vitro to be specific for cytomegalovirus antigens. This cohort had only TCR beta chains sequenced, and the lack of alpha or paired-chain data limited which features could be detected.

This clone appeared a few times. Its antigen remains unidentified. Base qualities are missing; no much larger clone stands one base away. In total, approximately 610 healthy bone marrow donors made up the cohort. All cohort members were sampled while nominally healthy, although unrecorded immune exposures were likely present. The donor was CMV seropositive and was included in the group of 300 or so seropositive cohort members. Each donor provided a peripheral blood sample, and peripheral blood mononuclear cells were used for TCR beta sequencing. Genomic DNA was extracted from the blood cell samples with the Qiagen DNeasy Blood Extraction Kit. The sample was PBMCs. The receptor was derived from a man aged 40-50 years in good health and CMV-seropositive.

The nucleotide sequence reads TGTGCCAGCAGGCTCTCGAGCTCCTACGAGCAGTACTTC. This gives the protein CASRLSSSYEQYF. The chain was built from TRBV5-4 and TRBJ2-7, with the D gene call left open. V and J lose 5 bases and 0 bases, and a span of 9 bases separates them. As encoded in the germline V gene (reference sequence), CDR1 is SGHNT while CDR2 is YYREEE. The CDR3 sequence holds 13 residues, the cysteine and phenylalanine included. The only DNA kept is the CDR3, 39 bases in frame from the first base.